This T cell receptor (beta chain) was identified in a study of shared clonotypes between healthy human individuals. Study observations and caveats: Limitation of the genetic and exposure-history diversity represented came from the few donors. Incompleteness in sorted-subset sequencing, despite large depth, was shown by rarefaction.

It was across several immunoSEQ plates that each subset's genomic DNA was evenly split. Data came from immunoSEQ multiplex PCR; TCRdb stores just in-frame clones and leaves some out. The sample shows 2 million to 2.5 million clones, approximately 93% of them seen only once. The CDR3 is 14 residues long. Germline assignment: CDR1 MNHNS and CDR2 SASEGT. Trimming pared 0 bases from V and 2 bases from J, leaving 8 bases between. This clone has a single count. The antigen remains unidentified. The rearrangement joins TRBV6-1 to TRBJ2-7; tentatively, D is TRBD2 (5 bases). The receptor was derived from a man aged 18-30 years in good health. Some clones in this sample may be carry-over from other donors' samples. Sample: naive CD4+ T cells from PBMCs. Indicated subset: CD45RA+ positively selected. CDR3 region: CASSEAQRPYEQYF. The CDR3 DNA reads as TGTGCCAGCAGTGAAGCTCAGCGGCCCTACGAGCAGTACTTC.